This record concerns one TCR beta chain sequence. Its specificity is not known. V lost 0 bases and J lost 7; bases outside the gene matches: 6. The CDR3 sequence is 15 residues long. Germline values: CDR1 KGHSH, CDR2 LQKENI. The sample is drawn from a study of identifying expanded T cells in peripheral blood. Only in-frame clones appear in the TCRdb table, and some are missing; sequencing was by immunoSEQ multiplex PCR. Of 95,000 to 100,000 clones in the sample, roughly 87% were seen once. Collection occurred without any documented infections or immune events in donors. The study, taken as a whole, reports: Technical replicates showed around 1.3 changed clones; two weeks 15 to 20; four weeks 19.

The TCR originated in a person aged 18 to 69 in good health. The chain uses TRBV18 and TRBJ2-7; 10 nucleotides line up with TRBD1. The sequencing input was blood. The CDR3 loop is CASSPPATGGGEQYF. CDR3 nucleotide sequence: TGTGCCAGCTCACCACCGGCGACAGGGGGCGGAGAGCAGTACTTC.